This T cell receptor (beta chain) appears in the sequencing data of a study of blood T cell repertoires in COVID-19. This clone appeared a single time. Germline lookup yields CDR1 KGHSH and CDR2 LQKENI. The germline V and J ends were trimmed by 0 bases and 7 bases, with 7 bases remaining between them. The CDR3 contains 13 residues. Ages ranged from about 18 to 89 years, with residence in around 24 US areas. Exposed study participants had met a COVID-19 case within 2 weeks before entry. TCRdb keeps only in-frame clones here, not all; method: immunoSEQ multiplex PCR. The data show more than 300,000 clones, 90% to 95% seen once.

The clonotype originates from a woman aged 25 to 39 who had been exposed to COVID-19. Sequenced input: PBMCs or T cells enriched from blood (not recorded which). The rearrangement joins TRBV18 to TRBJ2-1; a weak D match, TRBD2 (6 bases). The DNA for the CDR3 is TGTGCCAGCTCACCACCACTAGCAAATGAGCAGTTCTTC. This sequence encodes CASSPPLANEQFF.